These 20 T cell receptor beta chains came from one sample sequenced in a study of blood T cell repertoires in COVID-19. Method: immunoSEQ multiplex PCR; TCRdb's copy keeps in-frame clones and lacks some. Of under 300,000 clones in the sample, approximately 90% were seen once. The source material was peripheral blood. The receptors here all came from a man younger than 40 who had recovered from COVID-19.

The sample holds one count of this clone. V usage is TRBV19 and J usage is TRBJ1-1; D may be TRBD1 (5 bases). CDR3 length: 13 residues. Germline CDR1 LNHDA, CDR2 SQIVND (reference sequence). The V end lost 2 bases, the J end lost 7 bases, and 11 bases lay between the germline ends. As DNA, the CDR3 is TGTGCCAGTAGTATAACCGGGGGTGGTGAAGCTTTCTTT. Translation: CASSITGGGEAFF.

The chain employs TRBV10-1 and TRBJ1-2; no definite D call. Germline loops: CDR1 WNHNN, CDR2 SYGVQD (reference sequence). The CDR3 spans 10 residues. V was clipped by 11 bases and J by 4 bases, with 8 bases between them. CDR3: CAPGFYGYTF. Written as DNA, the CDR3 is TGCGCCCCGGGGTTCTATGGCTACACCTTC.

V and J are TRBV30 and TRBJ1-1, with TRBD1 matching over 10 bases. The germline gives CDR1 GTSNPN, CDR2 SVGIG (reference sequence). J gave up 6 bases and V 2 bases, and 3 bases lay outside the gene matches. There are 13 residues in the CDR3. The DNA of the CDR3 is TGTGCCTGGAGTCGACAGGGGGCCGCTGAAGCTTTCTTT. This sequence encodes CAWSRQGAAEAFF.

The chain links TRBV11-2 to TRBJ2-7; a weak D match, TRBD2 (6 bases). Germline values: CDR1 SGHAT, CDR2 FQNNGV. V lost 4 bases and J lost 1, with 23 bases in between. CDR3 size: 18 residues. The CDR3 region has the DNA TGTGCCAGCAGCTACCACCGTTACGGGACTGAATTATCCTACGAGCAGTACTTC. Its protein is CASSYHRYGTELSYEQYF.

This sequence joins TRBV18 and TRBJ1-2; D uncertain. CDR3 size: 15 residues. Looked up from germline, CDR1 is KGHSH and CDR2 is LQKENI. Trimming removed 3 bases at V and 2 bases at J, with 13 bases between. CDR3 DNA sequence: TGTGCCAGCTCACCGTTCCCCCAGAGGAACTATGGCTACACCTTC. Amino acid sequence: CASSPFPQRNYGYTF.

The chain's CDR3 is CASSLHLQGGQETQYF. The CDR3 nucleotides are TGTGCCAGCAGCCTTCACTTGCAGGGGGGTCAAGAGACCCAGTACTTC. The chain has TRBV14 and TRBJ2-5, with D maybe TRBD1 (7 bases). The CDR3 length is 16 residues. V was trimmed by 4 bases and J by 2 bases, leaving 17 bases between them. Germline loops: CDR1 SGHDN, CDR2 FVKESK.

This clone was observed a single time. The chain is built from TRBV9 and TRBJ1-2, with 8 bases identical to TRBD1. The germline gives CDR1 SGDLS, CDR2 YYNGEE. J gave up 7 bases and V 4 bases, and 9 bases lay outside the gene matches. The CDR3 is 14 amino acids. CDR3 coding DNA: TGTGCCAGCAGCCTGGATAGGACAGGGACTGGCTACACCTTC. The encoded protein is CASSLDRTGTGYTF.

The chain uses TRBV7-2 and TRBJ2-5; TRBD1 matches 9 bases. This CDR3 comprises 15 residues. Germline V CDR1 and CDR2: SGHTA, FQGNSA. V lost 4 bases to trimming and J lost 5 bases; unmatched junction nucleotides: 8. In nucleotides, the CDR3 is TGTGCCAGCAGCTGGACAGGGGTGGGAGGGGAGACCCAGTACTTC. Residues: CASSWTGVGGETQYF.

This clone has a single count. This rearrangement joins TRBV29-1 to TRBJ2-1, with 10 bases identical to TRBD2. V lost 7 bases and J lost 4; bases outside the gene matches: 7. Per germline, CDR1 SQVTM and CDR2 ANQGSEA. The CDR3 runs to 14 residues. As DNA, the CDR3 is TGCAGCGCCGACGTTAGCGGGGGGTACAATGAGCAGTTCTTC. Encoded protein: CSADVSGGYNEQFF.

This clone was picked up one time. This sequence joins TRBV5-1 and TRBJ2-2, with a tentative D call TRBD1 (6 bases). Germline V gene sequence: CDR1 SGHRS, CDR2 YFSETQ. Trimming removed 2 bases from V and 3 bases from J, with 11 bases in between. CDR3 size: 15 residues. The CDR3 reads CASSFSRGYTGELFF. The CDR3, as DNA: TGCGCCAGCAGCTTCTCCAGGGGTTACACCGGGGAGCTGTTTTTT.

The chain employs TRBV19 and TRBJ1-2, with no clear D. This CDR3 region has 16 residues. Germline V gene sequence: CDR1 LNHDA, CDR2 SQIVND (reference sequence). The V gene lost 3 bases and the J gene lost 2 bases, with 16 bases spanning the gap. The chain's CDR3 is CASSILGRGLNYGYTF. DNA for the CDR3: TGTGCCAGTAGTATCCTGGGTCGAGGGCTGAACTATGGCTACACCTTC.

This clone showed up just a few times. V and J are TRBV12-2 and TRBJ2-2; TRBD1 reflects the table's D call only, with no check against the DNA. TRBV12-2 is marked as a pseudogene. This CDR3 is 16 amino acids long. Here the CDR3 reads CASRLEQGSDTGELFF. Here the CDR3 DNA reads TGTGCAAGTCGCTTAGAACAGGGGTCGGACACCGGGGAGCTGTTTTTT.

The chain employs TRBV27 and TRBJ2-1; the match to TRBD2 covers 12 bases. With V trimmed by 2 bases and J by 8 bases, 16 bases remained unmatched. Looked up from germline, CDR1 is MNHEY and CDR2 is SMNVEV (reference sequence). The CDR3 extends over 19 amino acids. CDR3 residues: CASSLVLAGGPLFTHEQFF. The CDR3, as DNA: TGTGCCAGCAGTTTAGTGCTAGCGGGGGGGCCCCTGTTCACCCATGAGCAGTTCTTC.

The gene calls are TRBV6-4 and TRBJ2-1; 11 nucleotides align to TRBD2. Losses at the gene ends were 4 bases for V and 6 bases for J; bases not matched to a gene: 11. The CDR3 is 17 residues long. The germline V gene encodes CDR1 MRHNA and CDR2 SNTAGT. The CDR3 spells CASSVTRRLAGSNEQFF. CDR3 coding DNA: TGTGCCAGCAGTGTCACCCGGAGACTAGCGGGGTCCAATGAGCAGTTCTTC.

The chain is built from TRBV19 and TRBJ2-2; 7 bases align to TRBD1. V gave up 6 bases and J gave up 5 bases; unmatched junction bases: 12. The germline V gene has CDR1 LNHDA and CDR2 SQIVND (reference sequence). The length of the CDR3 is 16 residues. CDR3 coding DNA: TGTGCCAGTAGGCCACGTGGGACAGAGAGAACCGGGGAGCTGTTTTTT. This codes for CASRPRGTERTGELFF.

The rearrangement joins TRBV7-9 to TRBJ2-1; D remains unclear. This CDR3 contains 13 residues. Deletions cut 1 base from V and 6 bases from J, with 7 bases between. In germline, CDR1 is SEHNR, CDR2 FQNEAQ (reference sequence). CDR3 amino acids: CASSLGLTNEQFF. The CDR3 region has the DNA TGTGCCAGCAGCTTAGGACTCACCAATGAGCAGTTCTTC. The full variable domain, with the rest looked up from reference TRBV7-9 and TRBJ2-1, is DTGVSQNPRHKITKRGQNVTFRCDPISEHNRLYWYRQTLGQGPEFLTYFQNEAQLEKSRLLSDRFSAERPKGSFSTLEIQRTEQGDSAMYLCASSLGLTNEQFFGPGTRLTVL.

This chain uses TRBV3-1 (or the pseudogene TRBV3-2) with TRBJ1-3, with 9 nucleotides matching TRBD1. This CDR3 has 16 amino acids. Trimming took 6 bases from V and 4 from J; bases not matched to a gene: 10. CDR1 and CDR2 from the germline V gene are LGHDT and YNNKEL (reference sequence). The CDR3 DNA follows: TGTGCCAGCAGTCACCTAACAGGGGGCGCCGGAAACACCATATATTTT. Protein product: CASSHLTGGAGNTIYF.

CDR3 in amino acids: CAWGTGPGYTF. In nucleotides, the CDR3 is TGTGCCTGGGGGACAGGGCCCGGCTACACCTTC. The gene calls are TRBV30 and TRBJ1-2; 9 bases are shared with TRBD1. V shed 5 bases and J 8 bases; nucleotides not matched to a gene: 3. The V gene's germline CDR1 is GTSNPN and CDR2 SVGIG (reference sequence). The CDR3 contains 11 residues.

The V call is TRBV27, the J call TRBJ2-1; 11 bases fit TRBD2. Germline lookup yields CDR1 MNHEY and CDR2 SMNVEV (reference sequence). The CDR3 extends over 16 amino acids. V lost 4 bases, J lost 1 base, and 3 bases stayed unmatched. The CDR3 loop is CASSSSSGGSYNEQFF. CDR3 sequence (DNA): TGTGCCAGCAGTTCATCTAGCGGGGGGTCCTACAATGAGCAGTTCTTC.

The CDR3: CASRNRAGNTIYF. Here the CDR3 DNA reads TGTGCCAGCAGAAACAGGGCTGGAAACACCATATATTTT. The chain recombines TRBV25-1 with TRBJ1-3, with D maybe TRBD1 (6 bases). CDR3 size: 13 residues. Trimming pared 6 bases from V and 2 bases from J, leaving 8 bases between. Germline V gene sequence: CDR1 MGHDK, CDR2 SYGVNS.